This entry concerns a single TCR beta chain. Its specificity is not known. Germline lookup yields CDR1 LNHDA and CDR2 SQIVND (reference sequence). This CDR3 region has 17 residues. Trimming stripped 6 bases from V and 1 base from J, with 19 bases between. This sample was included in a study of T cells in localized non-small cell lung cancer. Study results and limitations: A denser population of T cells in blood accompanied longer overall survival. The appearance of a median 57 of the top 100 tumor clones was seen in adjacent lung. Because sequencing included only one region (of the tumor), heterogeneity remains possible.

TCRdb's table, derived via immunoSEQ multiplex PCR, lists solely in-frame clones and lacks some. The table records approximately 35,000 clones, approximately 89% of them present only once. The chain recombines TRBV19 with TRBJ1-3; unclear D gene. This TCR derives from a female donor aged 60 or older with stage II lung adenocarcinoma. This specimen consisted of peripheral blood mononuclear cells, obtained before any cancer treatment. CDR3 residues: CASSSPGRARSGNTIYF. Here the CDR3 DNA reads TGTGCCAGTAGCAGCCCTGGACGAGCCAGATCTGGAAACACCATATATTTT.